This T cell receptor beta chain was profiled in a study of shared T cell receptors in the human thymus. Trimming left V 1 base short and J 9 bases short, with 10 bases between. The germline CDR1 and CDR2 sequences are MNHEY and SMNVEV (reference sequence). This CDR3 contains 13 residues. The method was immunoSEQ multiplex PCR; TCRdb's version includes in-frame clones alone and lacks a portion of them. The repertoire holds 630,000 or so clones, about 87% seen once, with about 0.0094% in the top ten. These same data were also listed under a study on human thymus T cells. As that report states: Healthy Finnish infants undergoing corrective surgery for congenital heart defects were used as donors. During corrective heart surgery, resections were taken, and the thymus tissue came from them. Among thymic and blood repertoires, usage of V and J genes appeared biased. Among unrelated individuals, related research reported thymic repertoires that overlapped highly.

The source material was thymocytes. J is TRBJ2-1 and V is TRBV27; the D gene is possibly TRBD2 (6 bases). The receptor was isolated from a boy in the first two years of life with a congenital heart defect. The CDR3 loop reads CASSLYQGGEQFF. CDR3 DNA sequence: TGTGCCAGCAGTTTATACCAGGGAGGTGAGCAGTTCTTC.